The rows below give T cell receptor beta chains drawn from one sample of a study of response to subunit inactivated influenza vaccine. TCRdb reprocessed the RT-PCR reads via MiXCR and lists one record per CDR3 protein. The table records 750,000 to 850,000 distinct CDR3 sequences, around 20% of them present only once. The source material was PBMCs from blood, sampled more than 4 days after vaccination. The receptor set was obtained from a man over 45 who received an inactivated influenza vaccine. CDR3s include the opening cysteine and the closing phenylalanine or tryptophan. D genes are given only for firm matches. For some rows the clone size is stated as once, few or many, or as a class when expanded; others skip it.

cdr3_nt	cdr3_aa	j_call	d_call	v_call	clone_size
TGTGCCAGCAGTTTAGTTATAGGGTTGGACTATGGCTACACCTTC	CASSLVIGLDYGYTF	TRBJ1-2	NA	TRBV12-3/TRBV12-4	few
TGTGCCAGCTCACCCGTAGCTGAATCCTACAATGAGCAGTTCTTC	CASSPVAESYNEQFF	TRBJ2-1	NA	TRBV18	NA
TGTGCCTGGAGTGTACGCGGGGGAAGGGAGCTGTTTTTT	CAWSVRGGRELFF	TRBJ2-2	TRBD2	TRBV30	NA
TGTGCCAGCAGTTACCGACCGACAGGGGCGATCTCCTACGAGCAGTACTTC	CASSYRPTGAISYEQYF	TRBJ2-7	TRBD1	TRBV12-3/TRBV12-4	many
TGTGCCAGCAAATGGGGACAGGATTACAATGAGCAGTTCTTC	CASKWGQDYNEQFF	TRBJ2-1	TRBD1	TRBV13	NA
TGTGCCAGCAGTGTCACGGGATGGTCTGAAGCTTTCTTT	CASSVTGWSEAFF	TRBJ1-1	NA	TRBV6-1	NA
TGCAGCGTGTCCAAAGGTGGGAACACTGAAGCTTTCTTT	CSVSKGGNTEAFF	TRBJ1-1	NA	TRBV29-1	NA
TGCGCCAGCAGCCAAGATTCGAGTAGCGGGCAGTTCTTC	CASSQDSSSGQFF	TRBJ2-1	NA	TRBV4-1	many
TGCAGCGTTGATAATAGGGCTAACCAAGAGACCCAGTACTTC	CSVDNRANQETQYF	TRBJ2-5	NA	TRBV29-1	NA
TGTGCCAGCAGGCGACTAGCGGGGGGCACCGGGGAGCTGTTTTTT	CASRRLAGGTGELFF	TRBJ2-2	TRBD2	TRBV12-3/TRBV12-4	many
TGTGCCAGCAGCCAAATGACAGGGGGTAGCTATGGCTACACCTTC	CASSQMTGGSYGYTF	TRBJ1-2	TRBD1	TRBV7-2	NA
TGTGCCAGCAGCCAAACTAGCGGGGACTACGAGCAGTACTTC	CASSQTSGDYEQYF	TRBJ2-7	TRBD2	TRBV3-1	few
TGTGCCAGCAGCGTAGGGCACGGGTGGGAGCAGTACTTC	CASSVGHGWEQYF	TRBJ2-7	NA	TRBV9	NA
TGTGCCAGCAGCCTGAGACAGGGGGCAGGCTACACCTTC	CASSLRQGAGYTF	TRBJ1-2	TRBD1	TRBV12-3/TRBV12-4	many
TGTGCCAGCTCAAACGGGATGCAAGAGACCCAGTACTTC	CASSNGMQETQYF	TRBJ2-5	NA	TRBV18	NA
TGTGCCAGCAGCCAAGAAGGGGGGGCTTACAATCAGCCCCAGCATTTT	CASSQEGGAYNQPQHF	TRBJ1-5	NA	TRBV4-2	NA
TGTGCCAGCAATCCATCTTGGGACAGGGCCCCGAAGACCCAGTACTTC	CASNPSWDRAPKTQYF	TRBJ2-5	TRBD1	TRBV12-3/TRBV12-4	few
TGTGCCAGCAGTTACCAGTCCGAGCAGTACTTC	CASSYQSEQYF	TRBJ2-7	NA	TRBV13	few
TGTGCCAGCAGTTACTCGATTTCTCGTCTCATGCGGGGGTCTGAAGCTTTCTTT	CASSYSISRLMRGSEAFF	TRBJ1-1	NA	TRBV6-5	NA
TGTGCCATCAGTGAGTTCGGCACGAAATCCTACGAGCAGTACTTC	CAISEFGTKSYEQYF	TRBJ2-7	NA	TRBV10-3	NA
TGCAGCGTTTCGACAGGGCCTCTTCGAGAGACCCAGTACTTC	CSVSTGPLRETQYF	TRBJ2-5	TRBD1	TRBV29-1	many
TGCAGTGCTTCTGACAGCGGGAGTCCCTACAATGAGCAGTTCTTC	CSASDSGSPYNEQFF	TRBJ2-1	TRBD2	TRBV20-1	few
TGTGCCAGCAGTGAATACCGACTTGAGAAGGGATACGAGCAGTACTTC	CASSEYRLEKGYEQYF	TRBJ2-7	NA	TRBV2	NA
TGTGCCAGCAGCGTAAGTGGTTCACCCCTCCACTTT	CASSVSGSPLHF	TRBJ1-6	NA	TRBV9	few
TGCGCCAGCAGCTTGTGGATCGGACAGGACACTGAAGCTTTCTTT	CASSLWIGQDTEAFF	TRBJ1-1	TRBD1	TRBV5-1	few
TGTGCCAGCAGCCAAGATACGGTATACAGGGCGAACACTGAAGCTTTCTTT	CASSQDTVYRANTEAFF	TRBJ1-1	NA	TRBV4-2	NA
TGTGCCAGCAGTTACCAGACAACGGGCACTGAAGCTTTCTTT	CASSYQTTGTEAFF	TRBJ1-1	NA	TRBV2	few
TGTGCCAGCAGTGTACGGGGGGCCAATGAGCAGTTCTTC	CASSVRGANEQFF	TRBJ2-1	NA	TRBV12-3/TRBV12-4	few
TGTGCCAGCAGCTGGAGAACGGGAGGCGGGGACGAGCAGTACTTC	CASSWRTGGGDEQYF	TRBJ2-7	TRBD2	TRBV7-8	NA